A single sample gave rise to the 27 T cell receptor beta chains below, sequenced in a study of immune evolution from preneoplasia to lung adenocarcinoma (dated by TCRdb to the early 2020s). The receptor library was made with the immunoSEQ multiplex PCR assay. TCRdb's version of the immuneACCESS table is confined to in-frame rearrangements and falls short of the full clone set. An unresolved V gene accounts for under half of the shortfall where checked; the remainder is of unknown origin. In all, the sample holds thousands of clones, and 82% of those were seen once. The biggest ten clones account for 2.5% to 3% of the sample. Material for sequencing was FFPE minimally invasive lung adenocarcinoma tissue. The sample's cell subset or site label, decoded: micro-invasive lung adenocarcinoma (MIA). These receptors were taken from a person aged 65-85 years with lung adenocarcinoma.

The genes are TRBV9 and TRBJ1-6; TRBD1 aligns across 7 bases. This CDR3 comprises 15 residues. CDR1 is SGDLS and CDR2 is YYNGEE in the germline V gene. Trimming cost V 0 bases and J 6 bases; bases outside gene matches: 3. CDR3 nucleotide sequence: TGTGCCAGCAGCGTAGACAGGGGAGGTAATTCACCCCTCCACTTT. This translates into CASSVDRGGNSPLHF.

The V call is TRBV7-6, the J call TRBJ2-1; 7 bases are a match to TRBD1. Germline trimming cut 3 bases from V and 6 bases from J; bases unmatched to any gene: 2. CDR1 and CDR2 (germline): SGHVS, FNYEAQ. This CDR3 has 13 amino acids. The CDR3 region is CASSLRQGNEQFF. The CDR3 bases are TGTGCCAGCAGCTTGAGACAGGGCAATGAGCAGTTCTTC.

This chain joins TRBV29-1 and TRBJ2-7; TRBD1 might be the D (6 bases). CDR3 size: 13 residues. Trimming removed 1 base at V and 7 bases at J, with 14 bases between. Germline V gene sequence: CDR1 SQVTM, CDR2 ANQGSEA. CDR3 protein: CSVEGDTLLEQYF. CDR3 nucleotides: TGCAGCGTTGAAGGGGACACTCTCTTGGAGCAGTACTTC.

The chain recombines TRBV6-5 with TRBJ2-3; 7 bases agree with TRBD2. CDR1 is MNHEY and CDR2 is SVGAGI in the germline V gene. Germline trimming cut 7 bases from V and 5 bases from J; bases unmatched to any gene: 9. The CDR3 is 14 residues long. CDR3 sequence reads: CASTPQLARDTQYF. In DNA, the CDR3 is TGTGCCAGCACCCCGCAACTAGCGAGAGATACGCAGTATTTT.

The chain uses TRBV30 and TRBJ1-6; no firm D call. The CDR3 is made up of 14 amino acids. Per germline, CDR1 GTSNPN and CDR2 SVGIG (reference sequence). The germline V and J ends were trimmed by 0 bases and 8 bases, with 11 bases remaining between them. For the CDR3, the DNA is TGTGCCTGGAGTGTTGCCATGGGGTATTCACCCCTCCACTTT. The encoded protein is CAWSVAMGYSPLHF.

The CDR3 protein is CASSPGQGPRLEQYF. CDR3 in DNA: TGTGCCAGTAGTCCCGGACAGGGGCCAAGACTAGAGCAGTACTTC. This sequence joins TRBV19 and TRBJ2-7, with 9 bases matching TRBD1. V was pared by 5 bases and J by 7 bases, with 12 bases of the junction left unmatched. The CDR3 runs 15 residues. Germline lookup yields CDR1 LNHDA and CDR2 SQIVND (reference sequence).

This rearrangement joins TRBV27 to TRBJ1-2; 7 bases match TRBD1. V trimming: 2 bases; J trimming: 4 bases; junction bases outside the gene matches: 4. Germline V gene sequence: CDR1 MNHEY, CDR2 SMNVEV (reference sequence). This CDR3 region has 14 residues. DNA of the CDR3: TGTGCCAGCAGTTTAAGTACAGGGGCCTATGGCTACACCTTC. Translation: CASSLSTGAYGYTF.

V and J are TRBV28 and TRBJ2-7; 7 bases align to TRBD1. Germline V gene lookup returns CDR1 MDHEN and CDR2 SYDVKM. This CDR3 is 14 amino acids long. The junction had 13 bases not matched to a gene; V was cut back by 7 bases and J by 7 bases. The CDR3 reads CASTLRDRGGEQYF. DNA for the CDR3: TGTGCCAGCACCCTAAGGGACAGAGGCGGAGAGCAGTACTTC.

The chain employs TRBV4-1 and TRBJ2-1, with TRBD1 matching over 7 bases. Germline CDR1 reads MGHRA; CDR2 reads YSYEKL. This CDR3 has 13 residues. V dropped 2 bases and J dropped 16; count of bases not matched to a gene: 11. The CDR3 here is CASSQLLTGEKFF. In nucleotides, the CDR3 is TGCGCCAGCAGCCAACTCCTAACAGGGGAAAAATTCTTC.

The chain recombines TRBV4-1 with TRBJ2-3, with unresolved D. With 0 bases removed from V and 2 bases from J, the gap between germline ends came to 6 bases. Germline CDR1 MGHRA, CDR2 YSYEKL. The CDR3 covers 14 residues. CDR3 sequence (DNA): TGCGCCAGCAGCCAAGAGGGTAACACAGATACGCAGTATTTT. It specifies CASSQEGNTDTQYF.

This clone was recorded only once. The junction differs from germline at one of its ends, possibly a read error. This sequence joins TRBV7-7 and TRBJ2-3; 10 nucleotides match TRBD2. This CDR3 is 15 amino acids long. In germline, CDR1 is SSHAT, CDR2 FNYEAQ (reference sequence). The CDR3: CASSFSGGDTDTQYF. CDR3 in DNA: TGTGCTAGCAGCTTCAGCGGGGGGGACACAGATACGCAGTATTTT.

J is TRBJ2-1 and V is TRBV25-1; D perhaps matches TRBD2 (6 bases). CDR1 and CDR2 (germline): MGHDK, SYGVNS. Trimming pared 5 bases from V and 0 bases from J, leaving 8 bases between. The length of the CDR3 is 14 residues. The CDR3 region is CASSQAGSYNEQFF. CDR3 DNA sequence: TGTGCCAGCAGTCAAGCGGGCTCCTACAATGAGCAGTTCTTC.

V gene TRBV6-6 combines with J gene TRBJ1-3, with a possible D match to TRBD1 (5 bases). V lost 6 bases to trimming and J lost 4 bases, with 13 bases between them. The germline V gene encodes CDR1 MNHNY and CDR2 SVGAGI (reference sequence). The CDR3 totals 14 residues. This CDR3 is CASSTSGGGNTIYF. The CDR3 DNA follows: TGTGCCAGCAGCACCTCGGGGGGAGGAAACACCATATATTTT.

The rearrangement uses TRBV7-9 and TRBJ2-7, with TRBD1 as a possible D gene (6 bases). The CDR3 is 15 amino acids. The germline V gene has CDR1 SEHNR and CDR2 FQNEAQ (reference sequence). The V gene lost 5 bases and the J gene lost 0 bases, with 14 bases spanning the gap. The CDR3 here is CASSNSRTASYEQYF. In DNA, the CDR3 is TGTGCCAGCAGCAATTCCCGGACAGCCTCCTACGAGCAGTACTTC.

The chain has TRBV4-1 and TRBJ1-2; 9 bases agree with TRBD1. The ends lost 4 bases at V and 5 bases at J; junction bases unmatched: 11. CDR1 and CDR2 (germline): MGHRA, YSYEKL. The CDR3 has 16 amino acids. The CDR3 DNA reads TGCGCCAGCAGCCCCCACAGGGGGCCAATGGAATATGGCTACACCTTC. Its translation: CASSPHRGPMEYGYTF.

This clone was seen more than once but under ten times. This chain links TRBV5-6 with TRBJ2-3, with TRBD2 matching over 11 bases. Germline values: CDR1 SGHDT, CDR2 YYEEEE. The CDR3 loop spans 15 amino acids. V was pared by 4 bases and J by 8 bases, with 9 bases of the junction left unmatched. This chain's CDR3 is CASSGGLAVLTTQYF. As DNA, the CDR3 is TGTGCCAGCAGCGGGGGACTAGCGGTTCTGACTACGCAGTATTTT.

The chain has TRBV10-3 and TRBJ1-2, with a weak D call TRBD1 (5 bases). Trimming removed 7 bases from V and 7 bases from J, with 13 bases in between. The CDR3 spans 12 residues. CDR1 ENHRY and CDR2 SYGVKD come from the germline V gene. The CDR3 spells CAIKQGAFGYTF. As DNA, the CDR3 is TGTGCCATCAAGCAGGGTGCATTTGGCTACACCTTC.

This clone has just a few counts. The V and J genes are TRBV6-1 and TRBJ1-1; D unclear. The CDR3 length is 14 residues. Germline V lookup: CDR1 MNHNS, CDR2 SASEGT. The V end was cut by 3 bases, the J end by 2 bases, with 10 bases between. Written as DNA, the CDR3 is TGTGCCAGCAGTGACTGGGGAGATAACACTGAAGCTTTCTTT. Its protein is CASSDWGDNTEAFF.

The V call is TRBV28, the J call TRBJ1-6, with TRBD1 as a possible D gene (6 bases). This CDR3 contains 14 residues. Trimming cost V 5 bases and J 9 bases, with 14 bases left between them. Germline assignment: CDR1 MDHEN and CDR2 SYDVKM. CDR3 region: CASSPSRTVSPLHF. As DNA, the CDR3 is TGTGCCAGCAGTCCTTCCCGGACAGTTTCACCCCTCCACTTT.

The CDR3 protein is CASSPRGTTSVSYEQYF. The CDR3 nucleotides read TGTGCCAGCAGCCCTAGAGGAACGACTAGCGTCTCCTACGAGCAGTACTTC. The chain links TRBV7-8 to TRBJ2-7; 8 bases map to TRBD2. Germline lookup yields CDR1 SGHVS and CDR2 FQNEAQ. This CDR3 is built from 17 residues. The V segment lost 5 bases and the J segment 0 bases; nucleotides outside the gene matches: 12.

The sample holds a few counts of this clone. V and J are TRBV29-1 and TRBJ1-5; 7 nucleotides line up with TRBD1. V trimming: 4 bases; J trimming: 5 bases; junction bases outside the gene matches: 5. Germline values: CDR1 SQVTM, CDR2 ANQGSEA. The CDR3 consists of 13 residues. The CDR3 DNA reads TGCAGCGTTGTCGATACAGGGGATCAGCCCCAGCATTTT. Amino acids: CSVVDTGDQPQHF. Based on the CDR3 plus reference TRBV29-1 and TRBJ1-5, the full variable domain is SAVISQKPSRDICQRGTSLTIQCQVDSQVTMMFWYRQQPGQSLTLIATANQGSEATYESGFVIDKFPISRPNLTFSTLTVSNMSPEDSSIYLCSVVDTGDQPQHFGDGTRLSIL.

Points on this clone: Relative to the germline gene, one junction end is altered; a read error may explain this. The sample has other DNA sequences that encode this CDR3 too. The V and J genes are TRBV11-1 and TRBJ1-1, with D unresolved. Germline V CDR1 and CDR2: SGHAT, FQDESV (reference sequence). The CDR3 contains 13 residues. CDR3 sequence (DNA): TGCGCCAGCAGCTTAAGGAGGGACACTGAAGCTTTCTTT. Its protein is CASSLRRDTEAFF.

This chain uses TRBV15 with TRBJ1-2; 8 nucleotides align to TRBD1. CDR1 is LNHNV, CDR2 YYDKDF, per germline (reference sequence). V lost 6 bases, J lost 2 bases, and 2 bases stayed unmatched. The CDR3 loop spans 13 amino acids. CDR3: CATSRQGNYGYTF. The DNA for the CDR3 is TGTGCCACCAGTAGACAGGGGAACTATGGCTACACCTTC.

The J gene is TRBJ1-1, the V gene TRBV9, with no clear D. CDR1 is SGDLS, CDR2 YYNGEE, per germline. CDR3 length: 14 amino acids. The V end was cut by 0 bases, the J end by 4 bases, with 10 bases between. The CDR3 DNA reads TGTGCCAGCAGCGTAGAGGTTAGGGCCACTGAAGCTTTCTTT. Its protein is CASSVEVRATEAFF.

This chain links TRBV19 with TRBJ2-7; 7 bases align to TRBD1. Losses at the gene ends were 3 bases for V and 5 bases for J; bases not matched to a gene: 13. In germline, CDR1 is LNHDA, CDR2 SQIVND (reference sequence). CDR3 size: 16 residues. The CDR3 coding sequence is TGTGCCAGTAGTATTGAAGGGACAGCTAAATCCCACGAGCAGTACTTC. This gives the protein CASSIEGTAKSHEQYF.

This sequence joins TRBV30 and TRBJ2-2; D perhaps matches TRBD2 (5 bases). The CDR3 is 12 residues long. Germline V CDR1 and CDR2: GTSNPN, SVGIG (reference sequence). The CDR3 region has the DNA TGTGGGCTGGTCGGAGGCGCCGGGGAGCTGTTTTTT. This translates into CGLVGGAGELFF.

This clone was seen once. The CDR3 DNA reads TGTGCCAGCAGTTTGAGCAGGGGGCAAAGGGTGCAGTACTTC. Translated: CASSLSRGQRVQYF. This sequence joins TRBV28 and TRBJ2-7; 8 bases agree with TRBD1. The CDR3 runs to 14 residues. V dropped 3 bases and J dropped 9; count of bases not matched to a gene: 10. CDR1 is MDHEN and CDR2 is SYDVKM in the germline V gene.